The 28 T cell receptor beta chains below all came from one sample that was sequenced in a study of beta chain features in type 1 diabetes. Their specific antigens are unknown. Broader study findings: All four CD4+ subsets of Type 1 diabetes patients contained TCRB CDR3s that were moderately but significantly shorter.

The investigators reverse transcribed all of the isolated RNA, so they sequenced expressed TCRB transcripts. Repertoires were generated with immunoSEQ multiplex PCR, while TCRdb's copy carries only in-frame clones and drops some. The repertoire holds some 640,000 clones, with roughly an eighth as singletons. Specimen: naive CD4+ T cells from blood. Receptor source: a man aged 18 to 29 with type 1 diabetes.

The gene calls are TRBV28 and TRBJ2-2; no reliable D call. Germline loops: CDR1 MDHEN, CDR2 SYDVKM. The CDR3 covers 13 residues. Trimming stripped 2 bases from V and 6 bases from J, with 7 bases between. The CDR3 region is CASSLRRSGELFF. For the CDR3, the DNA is TGTGCCAGCAGTTTACGAAGGTCCGGGGAGCTGTTTTTT.

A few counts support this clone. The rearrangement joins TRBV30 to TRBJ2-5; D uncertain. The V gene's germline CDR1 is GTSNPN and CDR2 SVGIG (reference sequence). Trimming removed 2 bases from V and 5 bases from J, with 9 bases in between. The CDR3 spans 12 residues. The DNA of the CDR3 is TGTGCCTGGAGTCGGTTAGTGGAGACCCAGTACTTC. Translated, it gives CAWSRLVETQYF.

The CDR3 coding sequence is TGTGCCAGCAGTGTGTGGGGGGGAGAGACCCAGTACTTC. It specifies CASSVWGGETQYF. V is TRBV2 and J is TRBJ2-5; 7 nucleotides match TRBD2. After removal of 4 bases from V and 4 bases from J, the junction contained 3 bases not matched to a gene. Germline V gene sequence: CDR1 SNHLY, CDR2 FYNNEI. This CDR3 contains 13 residues.

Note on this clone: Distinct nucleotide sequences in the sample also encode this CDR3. As DNA, the CDR3 is TGTGCCAGCAGCTTATCTAGTCAGCCCCAGCATTTT. Translated: CASSLSSQPQHF. This rearrangement joins TRBV7-2 to TRBJ1-5; D gene uncertain. Trimming shortened V by 2 bases and J by 6 bases, and 5 bases separated the two germline ends. The CDR3 length is 12 residues. Germline V gives CDR1 SGHTA, CDR2 FQGNSA.

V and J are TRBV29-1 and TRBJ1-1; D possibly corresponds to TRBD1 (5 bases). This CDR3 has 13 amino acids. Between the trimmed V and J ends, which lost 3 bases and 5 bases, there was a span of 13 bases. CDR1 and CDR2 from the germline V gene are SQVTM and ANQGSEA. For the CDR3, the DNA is TGCAGCGTTGACCAGGGCGTGGGGACTGAAGCTTTCTTT. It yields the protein CSVDQGVGTEAFF.

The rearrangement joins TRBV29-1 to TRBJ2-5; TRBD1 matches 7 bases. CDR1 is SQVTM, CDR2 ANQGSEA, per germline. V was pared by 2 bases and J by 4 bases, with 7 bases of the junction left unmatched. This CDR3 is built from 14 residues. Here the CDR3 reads CSVENRGRGETQYF. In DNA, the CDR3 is TGCAGCGTTGAAAATAGGGGGCGAGGAGAGACCCAGTACTTC.

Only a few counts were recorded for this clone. The CDR3 sequence is CASSLTGQGNQPQHF. The CDR3 coding sequence is TGTGCCAGCAGTTTAACCGGACAGGGCAATCAGCCCCAGCATTTT. The V call is TRBV28, the J call TRBJ1-5; TRBD1 aligns across 7 bases. The V gene end was trimmed by 2 bases and the J gene end by 2 bases; junction bases not matched to a gene: 3. Germline assignment: CDR1 MDHEN and CDR2 SYDVKM. The CDR3 runs 15 residues.

Here the CDR3 DNA reads TGTGCCAGCAGTTGGCAGGGGTCTCCTGACGAGCAGTACTTC. It yields the protein CASSWQGSPDEQYF. The chain carries TRBV28 and TRBJ2-7; D might be TRBD1 (6 bases). Germline V gene sequence: CDR1 MDHEN, CDR2 SYDVKM. The CDR3 consists of 14 residues. V lost 4 bases and J lost 5, with 15 bases in between.

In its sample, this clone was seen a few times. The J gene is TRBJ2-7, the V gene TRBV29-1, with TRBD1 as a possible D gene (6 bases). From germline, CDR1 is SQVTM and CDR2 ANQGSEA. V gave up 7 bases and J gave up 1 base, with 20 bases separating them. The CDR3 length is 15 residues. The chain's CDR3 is CSATRGGTWSYEQYF. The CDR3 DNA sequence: TGCAGCGCGACCCGAGGGGGTACTTGGTCCTACGAGCAGTACTTC.

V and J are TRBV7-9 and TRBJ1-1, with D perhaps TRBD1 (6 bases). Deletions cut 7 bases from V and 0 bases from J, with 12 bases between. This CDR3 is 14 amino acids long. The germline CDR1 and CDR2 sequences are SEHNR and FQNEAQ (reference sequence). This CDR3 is CASTEQGVNTEAFF. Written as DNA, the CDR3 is TGTGCCAGCACCGAACAGGGCGTGAACACTGAAGCTTTCTTT.

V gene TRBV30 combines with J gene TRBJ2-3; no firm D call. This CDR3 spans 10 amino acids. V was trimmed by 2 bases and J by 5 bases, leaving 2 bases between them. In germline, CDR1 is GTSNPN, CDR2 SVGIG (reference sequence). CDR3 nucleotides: TGTGCCTGGAGTAGAGATACGCAGTATTTT. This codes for CAWSRDTQYF.

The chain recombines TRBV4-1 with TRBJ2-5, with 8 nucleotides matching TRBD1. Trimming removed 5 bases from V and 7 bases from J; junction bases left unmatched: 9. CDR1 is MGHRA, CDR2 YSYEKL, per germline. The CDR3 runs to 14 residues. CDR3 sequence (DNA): TGCGCCAGCAGCATGGGACAGGACAAGGTGACCCAGTACTTC. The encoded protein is CASSMGQDKVTQYF.

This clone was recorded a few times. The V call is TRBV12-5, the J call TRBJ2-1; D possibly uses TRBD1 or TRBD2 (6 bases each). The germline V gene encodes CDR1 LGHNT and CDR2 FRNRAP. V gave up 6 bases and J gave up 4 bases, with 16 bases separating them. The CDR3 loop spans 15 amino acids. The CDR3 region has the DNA TGTGCTAGTGGACCACCGGGGGCGCTTTACAATGAGCAGTTCTTC. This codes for CASGPPGALYNEQFF.

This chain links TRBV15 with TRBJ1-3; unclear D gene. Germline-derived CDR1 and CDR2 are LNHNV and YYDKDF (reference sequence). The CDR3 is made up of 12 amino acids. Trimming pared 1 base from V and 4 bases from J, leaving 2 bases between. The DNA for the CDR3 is TGTGCCACCAGCAGAGCCGGAAACACCATATATTTT. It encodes CATSRAGNTIYF.

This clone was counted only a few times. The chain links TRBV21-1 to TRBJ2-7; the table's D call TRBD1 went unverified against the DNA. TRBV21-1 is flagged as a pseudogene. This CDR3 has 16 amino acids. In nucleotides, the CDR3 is TGTGCCAGCACCCAGAGGGGGACCGAGGACCCCTACGAGCAGTACTTC. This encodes CASTQRGTEDPYEQYF.

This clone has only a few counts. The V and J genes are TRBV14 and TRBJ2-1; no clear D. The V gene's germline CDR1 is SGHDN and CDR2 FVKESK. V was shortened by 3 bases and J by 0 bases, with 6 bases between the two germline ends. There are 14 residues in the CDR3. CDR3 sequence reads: CASSHLSSYNEQFF. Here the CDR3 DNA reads TGTGCCAGCAGCCATCTGAGCTCCTACAATGAGCAGTTCTTC.

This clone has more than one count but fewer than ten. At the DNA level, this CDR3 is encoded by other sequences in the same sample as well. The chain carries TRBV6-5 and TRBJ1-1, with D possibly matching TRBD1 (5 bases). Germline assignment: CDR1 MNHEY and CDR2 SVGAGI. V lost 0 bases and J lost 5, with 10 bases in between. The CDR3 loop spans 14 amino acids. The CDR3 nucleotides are TGTGCCAGCAGTTACTCCGGGGGGAGAACTGAAGCTTTCTTT. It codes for CASSYSGGRTEAFF.

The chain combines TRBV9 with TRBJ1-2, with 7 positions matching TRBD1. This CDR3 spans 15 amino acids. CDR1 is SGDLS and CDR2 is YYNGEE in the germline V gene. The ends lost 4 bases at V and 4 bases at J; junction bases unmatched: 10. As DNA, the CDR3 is TGTGCCAGCAGCCCATCGACAGGGTTGATCTATGGCTACACCTTC. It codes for CASSPSTGLIYGYTF. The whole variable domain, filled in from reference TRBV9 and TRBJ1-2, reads DSGVTQTPKHLITATGQRVTLRCSPRSGDLSVYWYQQSLDQGLQFLIQYYNGEERAKGNILERFSAQQFPDLHSELNLSSLELGDSALYFCASSPSTGLIYGYTFGSGTRLTVV.

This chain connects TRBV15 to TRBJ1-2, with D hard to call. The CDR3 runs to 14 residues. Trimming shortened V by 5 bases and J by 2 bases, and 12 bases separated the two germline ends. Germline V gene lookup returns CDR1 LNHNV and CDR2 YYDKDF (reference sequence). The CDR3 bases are TGTGCCACCAGCCAAGGATCCATCAACTATGGCTACACCTTC. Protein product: CATSQGSINYGYTF.

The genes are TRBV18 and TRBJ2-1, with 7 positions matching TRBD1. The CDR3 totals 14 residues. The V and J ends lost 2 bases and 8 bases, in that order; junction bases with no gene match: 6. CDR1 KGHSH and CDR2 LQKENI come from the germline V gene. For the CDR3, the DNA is TGTGCCAGCTCACCAGCGAACAGGGGTGATGAGCAGTTCTTC. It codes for CASSPANRGDEQFF.

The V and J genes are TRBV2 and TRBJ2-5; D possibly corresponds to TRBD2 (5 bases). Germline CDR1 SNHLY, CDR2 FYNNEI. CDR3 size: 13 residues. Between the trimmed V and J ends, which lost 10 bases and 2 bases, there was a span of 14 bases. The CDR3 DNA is TGTGCCACGTCCCTAGCTAGTCAAGAGACCCAGTACTTC. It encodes CATSLASQETQYF.

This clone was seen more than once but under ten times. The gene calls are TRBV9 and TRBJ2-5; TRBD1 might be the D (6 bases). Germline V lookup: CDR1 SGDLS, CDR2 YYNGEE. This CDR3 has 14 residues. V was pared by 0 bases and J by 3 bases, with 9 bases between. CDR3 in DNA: TGTGCCAGCAGCGTAGGACAGGCAGAAGAGACCCAGTACTTC. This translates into CASSVGQAEETQYF.

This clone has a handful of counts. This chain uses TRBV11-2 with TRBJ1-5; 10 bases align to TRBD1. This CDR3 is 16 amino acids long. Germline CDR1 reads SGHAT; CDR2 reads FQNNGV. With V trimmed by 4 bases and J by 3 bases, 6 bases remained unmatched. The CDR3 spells CASSSGQGTYNQPQHF. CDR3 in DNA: TGTGCCAGCAGCTCGGGACAGGGGACTTACAATCAGCCCCAGCATTTT.

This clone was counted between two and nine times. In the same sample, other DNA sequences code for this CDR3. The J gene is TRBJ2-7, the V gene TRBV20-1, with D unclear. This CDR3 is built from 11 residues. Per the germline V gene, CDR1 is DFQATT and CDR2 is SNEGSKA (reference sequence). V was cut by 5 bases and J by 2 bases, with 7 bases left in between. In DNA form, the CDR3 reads TGCAGTGCTCGATTAGCCTACGAGCAGTACTTC. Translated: CSARLAYEQYF.

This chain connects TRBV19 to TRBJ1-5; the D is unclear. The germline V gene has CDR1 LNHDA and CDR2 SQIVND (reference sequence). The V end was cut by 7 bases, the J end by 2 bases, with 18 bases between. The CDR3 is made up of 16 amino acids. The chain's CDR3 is CASTLGPGFGNQPQHF. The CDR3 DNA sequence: TGTGCCAGTACCCTCGGGCCGGGGTTCGGCAATCAGCCCCAGCATTTT.

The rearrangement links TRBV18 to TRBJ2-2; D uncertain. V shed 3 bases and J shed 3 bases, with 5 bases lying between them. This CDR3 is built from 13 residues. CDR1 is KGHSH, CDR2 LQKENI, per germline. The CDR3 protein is CASSPFDTGELFF. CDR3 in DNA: TGTGCCAGCTCACCGTTCGACACCGGGGAGCTGTTTTTT.

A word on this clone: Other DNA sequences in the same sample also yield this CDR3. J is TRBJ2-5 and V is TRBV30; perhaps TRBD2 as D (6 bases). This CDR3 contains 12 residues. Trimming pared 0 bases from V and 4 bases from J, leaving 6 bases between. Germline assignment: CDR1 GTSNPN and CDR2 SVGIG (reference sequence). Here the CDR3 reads CAWSVGGETQYF. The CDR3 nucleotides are TGTGCCTGGAGTGTGGGGGGAGAGACCCAGTACTTC.

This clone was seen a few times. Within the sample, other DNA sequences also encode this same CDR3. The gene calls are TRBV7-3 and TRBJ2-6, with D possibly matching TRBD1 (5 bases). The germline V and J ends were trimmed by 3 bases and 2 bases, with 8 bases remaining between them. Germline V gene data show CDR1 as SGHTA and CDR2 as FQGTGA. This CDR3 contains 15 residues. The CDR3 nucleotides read TGTGCCAGCAGCTTGCAGGGTACTGGGGCCAACGTCCTGACTTTC. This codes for CASSLQGTGANVLTF.